Sequencing of this TCR beta chain was carried out in a study of early T cells in non-severe SARS-CoV-2 infection. Looking at the study overall: Sequencing input comprised bulk RNA from unsorted whole blood; chain pairing was not available. Study-level findings and limits: CD4 and private specificities were missed by VDJdb matching, which favored anti-spike CD8 responses.

Germline V gene lookup returns CDR1 DFQATT and CDR2 SNEGSKA (reference sequence). V was trimmed by 6 bases and J by 2 bases, leaving 12 bases between them. This CDR3 contains 13 residues. About this clonotype: Its antigen is not identified.

Individual cDNA molecules carried attached unique molecular identifiers. From the 5' RACE reads, TCRdb called clonotypes with MiXCR, one entry per CDR3 protein. The table shows roughly 66,000 distinct CDR3 sequences, with approximately 9.1% occurring only once. This clonotype was sampled from an adult who was a healthcare worker with PCR-confirmed SARS-CoV-2 infection or an uninfected control (not recorded which). Sequencing input: whole blood. This rearrangement joins TRBV20-1 to TRBJ2-3, with TRBD2 as a possible D gene (5 bases). CDR3 sequence (DNA): TGCAGTGCCAGCGGCGCTAACACAGATACGCAGTATTTT. Protein sequence: CSASGANTDTQYF.